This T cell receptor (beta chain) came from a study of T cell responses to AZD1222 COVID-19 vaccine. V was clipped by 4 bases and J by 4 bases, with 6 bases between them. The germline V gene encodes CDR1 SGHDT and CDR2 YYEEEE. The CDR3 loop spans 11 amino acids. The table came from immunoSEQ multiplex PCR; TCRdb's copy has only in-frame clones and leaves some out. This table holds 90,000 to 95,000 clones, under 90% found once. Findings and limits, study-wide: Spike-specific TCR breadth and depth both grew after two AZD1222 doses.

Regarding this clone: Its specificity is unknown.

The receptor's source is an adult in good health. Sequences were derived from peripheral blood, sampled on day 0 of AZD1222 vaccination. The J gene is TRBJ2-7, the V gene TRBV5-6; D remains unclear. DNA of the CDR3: TGTGCCAGCAGCGGATCGTACGAGCAGTACTTC. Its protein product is CASSGSYEQYF.